The 5 T cell receptor beta chains listed next were all sequenced from one sample in a study of blood T cell repertoires in COVID-19. Repertoires were generated with immunoSEQ multiplex PCR, while TCRdb's copy carries only in-frame clones and drops some. The data contain nearly 250,000 clones, 65% to 90% of them singletons. Sequencing used PBMCs or T cells enriched from blood (not recorded which). Receptor source: a woman aged 45-59 years with acute COVID-19.

This rearrangement joins TRBV14 to TRBJ1-2, with TRBD1 matching over 8 bases. V dropped 4 bases and J dropped 4; count of bases not matched to a gene: 5. There are 14 residues in the CDR3. Germline V gene lookup returns CDR1 SGHDN and CDR2 FVKESK. CDR3 DNA sequence: TGTGCCAGCAGCCCCGGACAGGGACCCTATGGCTACACCTTC. As protein: CASSPGQGPYGYTF.

The rearrangement links TRBV7-9 to TRBJ2-1; D gene uncertain. The length of the CDR3 is 11 residues. CDR1 is SEHNR and CDR2 is FQNEAQ in the germline V gene (reference sequence). Trimming stripped 4 bases from V and 15 bases from J, with 13 bases between. CDR3 in DNA: TGTGCCAGCAGCTATGGCGGCCCCTGGTTCTTC. Its translation is CASSYGGPWFF.

CDR3 coding DNA: TGTGCCAGCAGCCTCTCCGGGACAGCCTACGAGCAGTACTTC. Its protein is CASSLSGTAYEQYF. The V gene is TRBV7-8, the J gene TRBJ2-7; 7 nucleotides align to TRBD1. The ends lost 5 bases at V and 2 bases at J; junction bases unmatched: 6. CDR3 length: 14 amino acids. Germline assignment: CDR1 SGHVS and CDR2 FQNEAQ.

This clone was seen only once. The chain is built from TRBV29-1 and TRBJ2-2; tentative D call: TRBD1 (6 bases). Trimming left V 4 bases short and J 1 base short, with 13 bases between. Germline V gene data show CDR1 as SQVTM and CDR2 as ANQGSEA. The CDR3 loop spans 15 amino acids. CDR3 amino acids: CSVVGGPLNTGELFF. The CDR3 bases are TGCAGCGTTGTAGGGGGTCCACTGAACACCGGGGAGCTGTTTTTT.

V and J are TRBV30 and TRBJ2-1; TRBD2 matches 8 bases. The CDR3 runs to 15 residues. CDR1 is GTSNPN, CDR2 SVGIG, per germline (reference sequence). After removal of 3 bases from V and 2 bases from J, the junction contained 6 bases not matched to a gene. CDR3 residues: CAWRLLAGPYNEQFF. CDR3 coding DNA: TGTGCCTGGAGACTCCTAGCGGGCCCCTACAATGAGCAGTTCTTC.